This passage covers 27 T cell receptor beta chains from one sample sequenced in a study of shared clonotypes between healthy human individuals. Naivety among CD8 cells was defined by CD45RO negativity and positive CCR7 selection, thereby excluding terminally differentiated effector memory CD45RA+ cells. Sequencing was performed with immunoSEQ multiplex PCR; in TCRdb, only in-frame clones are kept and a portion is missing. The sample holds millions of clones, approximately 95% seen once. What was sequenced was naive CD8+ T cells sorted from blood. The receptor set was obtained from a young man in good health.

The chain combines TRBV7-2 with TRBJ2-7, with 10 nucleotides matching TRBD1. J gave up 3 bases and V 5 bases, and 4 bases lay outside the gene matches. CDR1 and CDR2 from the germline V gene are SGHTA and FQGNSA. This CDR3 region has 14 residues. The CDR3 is CASSQGQGYYEQYF. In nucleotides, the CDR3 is TGTGCCAGCAGCCAGGGACAGGGGTACTACGAGCAGTACTTC.

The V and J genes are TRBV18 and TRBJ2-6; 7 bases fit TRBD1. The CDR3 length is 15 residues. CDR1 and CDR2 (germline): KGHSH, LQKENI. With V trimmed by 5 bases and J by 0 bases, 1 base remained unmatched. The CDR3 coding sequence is TGTGCCAGCTCAGGGACAGACTCTGGGGCCAACGTCCTGACTTTC. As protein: CASSGTDSGANVLTF. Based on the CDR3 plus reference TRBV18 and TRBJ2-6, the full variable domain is NAGVMQNPRHLVRRRGQEARLRCSPMKGHSHVYWYRQLPEEGLKFMVYLQKENIIDESGMPKERFSAEFPKEGPSILRIQQVVRGDSAAYFCASSGTDSGANVLTFGAGSRLTVL.

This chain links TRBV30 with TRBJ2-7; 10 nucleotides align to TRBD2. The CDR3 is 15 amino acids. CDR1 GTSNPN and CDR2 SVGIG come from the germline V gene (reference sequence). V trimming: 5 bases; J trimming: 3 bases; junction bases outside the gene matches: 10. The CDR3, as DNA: TGTGCCTGGGGGGCCGGACTAGCGGAAAACTACGAGCAGTACTTC. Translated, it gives CAWGAGLAENYEQYF.

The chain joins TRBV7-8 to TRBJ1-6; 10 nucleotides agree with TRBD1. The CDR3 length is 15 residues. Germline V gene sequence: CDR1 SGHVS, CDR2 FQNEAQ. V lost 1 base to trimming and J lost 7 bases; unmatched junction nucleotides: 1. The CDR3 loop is CASSLVGQGNSPLHF. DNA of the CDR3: TGTGCCAGCAGCTTAGTGGGACAGGGGAATTCACCCCTCCACTTT.

In DNA form, the CDR3 reads TGTGCCTCGCGGGGGCCTTGGACTGAAGCTTTCTTT. This sequence encodes CASRGPWTEAFF. The genes are TRBV5-6 and TRBJ1-1; TRBD1 might be the D (6 bases). The CDR3 covers 12 residues. The germline gives CDR1 SGHDT, CDR2 YYEEEE. V lost 10 bases to trimming and J lost 5 bases, with 15 bases between them.

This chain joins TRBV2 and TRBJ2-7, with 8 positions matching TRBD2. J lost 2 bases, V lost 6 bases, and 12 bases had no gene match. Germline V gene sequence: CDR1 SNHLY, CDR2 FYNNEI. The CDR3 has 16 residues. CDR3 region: CASRATAGGPTYEQYF. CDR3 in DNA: TGTGCCAGCAGAGCTACGGCGGGGGGCCCCACCTACGAGCAGTACTTC.

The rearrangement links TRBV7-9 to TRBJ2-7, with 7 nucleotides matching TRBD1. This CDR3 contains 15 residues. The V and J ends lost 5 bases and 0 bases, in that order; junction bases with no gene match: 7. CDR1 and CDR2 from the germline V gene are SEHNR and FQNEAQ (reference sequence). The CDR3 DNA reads TGTGCCAGCAGCCCCTGGGACAGCTTCTCCTACGAGCAGTACTTC. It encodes CASSPWDSFSYEQYF.

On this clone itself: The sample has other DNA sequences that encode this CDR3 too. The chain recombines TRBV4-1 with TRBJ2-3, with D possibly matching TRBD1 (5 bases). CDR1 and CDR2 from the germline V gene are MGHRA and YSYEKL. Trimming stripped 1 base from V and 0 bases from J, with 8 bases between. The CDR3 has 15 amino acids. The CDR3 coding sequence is TGCGCCAGCAGCCAAGTGGCAGGGAGCACAGATACGCAGTATTTT. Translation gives CASSQVAGSTDTQYF.

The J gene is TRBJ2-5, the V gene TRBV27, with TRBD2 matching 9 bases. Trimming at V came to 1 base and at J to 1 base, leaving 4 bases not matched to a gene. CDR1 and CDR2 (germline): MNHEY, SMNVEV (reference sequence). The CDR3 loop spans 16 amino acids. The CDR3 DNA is TGTGCCAGCAGTTTATACGCTAGCGGGGCCCAAGAGACCCAGTACTTC. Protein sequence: CASSLYASGAQETQYF.

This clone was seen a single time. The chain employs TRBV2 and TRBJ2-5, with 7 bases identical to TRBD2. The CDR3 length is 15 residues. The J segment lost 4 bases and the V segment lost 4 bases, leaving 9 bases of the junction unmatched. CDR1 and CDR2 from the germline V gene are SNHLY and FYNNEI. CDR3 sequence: CASSGLSGEGETQYF. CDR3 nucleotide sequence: TGTGCCAGCAGTGGTCTGAGCGGGGAGGGAGAGACCCAGTACTTC.

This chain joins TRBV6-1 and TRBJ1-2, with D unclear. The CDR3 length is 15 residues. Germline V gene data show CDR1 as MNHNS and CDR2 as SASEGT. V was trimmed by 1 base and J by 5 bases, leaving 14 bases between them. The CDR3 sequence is CASSEGAPGGYGYTF. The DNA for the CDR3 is TGTGCCAGCAGTGAAGGGGCCCCGGGAGGATATGGCTACACCTTC.

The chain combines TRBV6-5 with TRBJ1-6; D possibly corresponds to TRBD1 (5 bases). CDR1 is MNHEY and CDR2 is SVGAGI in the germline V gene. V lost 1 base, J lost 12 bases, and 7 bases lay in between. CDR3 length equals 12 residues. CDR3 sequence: CASSYWGGPLHF. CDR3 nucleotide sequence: TGTGCCAGCAGTTACTGGGGGGGACCCCTCCACTTT.

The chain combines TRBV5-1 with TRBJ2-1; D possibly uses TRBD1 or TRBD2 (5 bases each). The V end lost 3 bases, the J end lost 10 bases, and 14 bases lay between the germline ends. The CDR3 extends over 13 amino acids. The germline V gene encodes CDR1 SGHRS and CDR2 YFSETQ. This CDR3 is CASSWGPKVEQFF. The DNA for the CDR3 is TGCGCCAGCAGCTGGGGACCGAAGGTCGAGCAGTTCTTC.

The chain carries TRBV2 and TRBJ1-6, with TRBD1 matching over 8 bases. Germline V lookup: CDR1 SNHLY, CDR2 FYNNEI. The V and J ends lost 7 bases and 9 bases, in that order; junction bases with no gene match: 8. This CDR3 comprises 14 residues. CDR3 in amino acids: CASILTGVLSPLHF. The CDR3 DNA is TGTGCCAGCATTTTGACAGGGGTCCTTTCACCCCTCCACTTT.

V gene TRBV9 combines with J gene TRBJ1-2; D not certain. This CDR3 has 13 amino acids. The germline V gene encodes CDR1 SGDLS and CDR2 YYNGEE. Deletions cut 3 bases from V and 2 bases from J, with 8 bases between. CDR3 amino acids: CASSAGENYGYTF. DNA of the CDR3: TGTGCCAGCAGCGCCGGCGAAAACTATGGCTACACCTTC.

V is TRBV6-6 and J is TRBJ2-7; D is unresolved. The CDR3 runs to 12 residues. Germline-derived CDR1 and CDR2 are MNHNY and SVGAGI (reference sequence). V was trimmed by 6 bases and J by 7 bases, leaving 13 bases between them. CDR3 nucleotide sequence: TGTGCCAGCAGAACACTCTCTCCGGAGCAGTACTTC. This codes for CASRTLSPEQYF.

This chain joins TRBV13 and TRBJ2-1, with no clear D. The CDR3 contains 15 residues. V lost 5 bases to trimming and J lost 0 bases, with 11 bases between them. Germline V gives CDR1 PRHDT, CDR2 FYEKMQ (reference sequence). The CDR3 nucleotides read TGTGCCAGCAGCCATACAACTATCTCCTACAATGAGCAGTTCTTC. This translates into CASSHTTISYNEQFF. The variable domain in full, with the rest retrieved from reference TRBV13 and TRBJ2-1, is AAGVIQSPRHLIKEKRETATLKCYPIPRHDTVYWYQQGPGQDPQFLISFYEKMQSDKGSIPDRFSAQQFSDYHSELNMSSLELGDSALYFCASSHTTISYNEQFFGPGTRLTVL.

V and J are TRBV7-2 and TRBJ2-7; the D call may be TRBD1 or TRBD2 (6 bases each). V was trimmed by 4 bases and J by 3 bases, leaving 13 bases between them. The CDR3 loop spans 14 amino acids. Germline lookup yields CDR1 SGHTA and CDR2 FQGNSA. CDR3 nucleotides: TGTGCCAGCAGCTCTCCCGGGGGCTTCTACGAGCAGTACTTC. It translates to CASSSPGGFYEQYF.

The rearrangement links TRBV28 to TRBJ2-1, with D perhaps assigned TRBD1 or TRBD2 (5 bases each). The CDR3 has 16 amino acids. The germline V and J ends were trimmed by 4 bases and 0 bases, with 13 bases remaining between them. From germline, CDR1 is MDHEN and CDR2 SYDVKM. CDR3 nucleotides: TGTGCCAGCAGTTCGGGACCCCCGAGCTCCTACAATGAGCAGTTCTTC. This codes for CASSSGPPSSYNEQFF.

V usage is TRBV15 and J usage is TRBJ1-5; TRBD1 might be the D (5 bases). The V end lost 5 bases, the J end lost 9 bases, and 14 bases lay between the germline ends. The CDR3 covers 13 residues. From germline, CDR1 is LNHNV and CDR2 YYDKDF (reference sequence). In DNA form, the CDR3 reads TGTGCCACCAGCGTCGAGTGGGGGGGGCCCCAGCATTTT. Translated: CATSVEWGGPQHF.

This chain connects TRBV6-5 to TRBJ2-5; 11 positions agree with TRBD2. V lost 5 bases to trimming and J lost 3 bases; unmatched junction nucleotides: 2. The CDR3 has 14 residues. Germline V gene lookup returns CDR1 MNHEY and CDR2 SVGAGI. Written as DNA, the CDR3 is TGTGCCAGCAGTCCGGGACTAGCGGAAGAGACCCAGTACTTC. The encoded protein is CASSPGLAEETQYF.

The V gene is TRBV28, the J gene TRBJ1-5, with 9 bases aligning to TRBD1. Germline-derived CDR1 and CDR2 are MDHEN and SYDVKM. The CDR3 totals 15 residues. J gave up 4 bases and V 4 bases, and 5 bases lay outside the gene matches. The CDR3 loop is CASSYRGRANQPQHF. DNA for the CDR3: TGTGCCAGCAGTTACAGGGGGCGAGCTAATCAGCCCCAGCATTTT.

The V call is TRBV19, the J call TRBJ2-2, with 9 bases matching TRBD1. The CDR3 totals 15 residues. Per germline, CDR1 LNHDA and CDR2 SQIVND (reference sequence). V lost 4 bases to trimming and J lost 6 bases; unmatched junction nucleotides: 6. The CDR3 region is CASSTRDRVAGELFF. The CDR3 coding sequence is TGTGCCAGTAGTACCCGGGACAGGGTGGCCGGGGAGCTGTTTTTT.

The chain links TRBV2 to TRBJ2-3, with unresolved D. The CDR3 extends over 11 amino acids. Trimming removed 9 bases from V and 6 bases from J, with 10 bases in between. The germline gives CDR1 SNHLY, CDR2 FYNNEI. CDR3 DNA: TGTGCCAGTTTCACAGAGGATACGCAGTATTTT. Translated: CASFTEDTQYF.

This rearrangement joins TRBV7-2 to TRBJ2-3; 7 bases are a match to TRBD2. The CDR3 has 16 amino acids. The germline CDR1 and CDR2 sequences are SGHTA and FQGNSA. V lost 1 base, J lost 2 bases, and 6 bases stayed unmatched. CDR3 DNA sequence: TGTGCCAGCAGCTTAGAATTGGCGGGAGTCACAGATACGCAGTATTTT. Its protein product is CASSLELAGVTDTQYF.

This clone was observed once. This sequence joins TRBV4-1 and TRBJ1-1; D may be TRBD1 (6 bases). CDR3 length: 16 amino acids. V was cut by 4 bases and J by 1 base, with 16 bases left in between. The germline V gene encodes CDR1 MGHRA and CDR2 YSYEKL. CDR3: CASSPGQGLTNTEAFF. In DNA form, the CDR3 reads TGCGCCAGCAGCCCTGGCCAGGGGCTGACGAACACTGAAGCTTTCTTT.

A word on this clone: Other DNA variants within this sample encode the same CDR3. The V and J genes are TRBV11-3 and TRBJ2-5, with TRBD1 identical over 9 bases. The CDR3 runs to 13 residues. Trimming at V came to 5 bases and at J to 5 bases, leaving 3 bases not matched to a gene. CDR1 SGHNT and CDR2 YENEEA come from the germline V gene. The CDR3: CASSRGTGETQYF. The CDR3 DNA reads TGTGCCAGCAGCCGGGGGACAGGGGAGACCCAGTACTTC.